The entry below gives a single TCR beta chain sequence along with its context. This sample was taken from a study of blood T cell repertoires in COVID-19. On the study more broadly: Material from acute and convalescent COVID-19 was sourced from the United States, Italy and Spain.

One Seattle source followed patients from active infection through their disease course. The assay was immunoSEQ multiplex PCR, and TCRdb's table has in-frame clones only and misses some. The data contain some 190,000 clones, under 90% of them singletons. V shed 0 bases, J shed 6 bases, and the junction held 11 bases outside the gene matches. The CDR3 has 17 residues. The germline V gene encodes CDR1 SGHVS and CDR2 FQNEAQ. The receptor comes from a woman at least 80 years old with COVID-19, enrolled during active disease. Sequenced material: peripheral blood. This chain uses TRBV7-8 with TRBJ2-1; the match to TRBD1 covers 7 bases. The CDR3 DNA reads as TGTGCCAGCAGCTTAGCCCGGGGACAGCTGAACCCCAATGAGCAGTTCTTC. It translates to CASSLARGQLNPNEQFF.